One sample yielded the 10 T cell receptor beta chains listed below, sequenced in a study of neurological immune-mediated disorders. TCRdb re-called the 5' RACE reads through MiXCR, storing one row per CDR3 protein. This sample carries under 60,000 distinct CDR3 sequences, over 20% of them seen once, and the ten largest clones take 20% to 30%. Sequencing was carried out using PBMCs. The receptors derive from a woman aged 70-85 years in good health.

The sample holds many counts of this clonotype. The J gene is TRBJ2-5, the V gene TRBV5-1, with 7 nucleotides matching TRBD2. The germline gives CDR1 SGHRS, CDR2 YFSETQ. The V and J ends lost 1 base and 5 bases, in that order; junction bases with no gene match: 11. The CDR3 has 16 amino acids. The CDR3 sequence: CASSLSGRAEWETQYF. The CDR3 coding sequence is TGCGCCAGCAGCTTGAGTGGGAGGGCCGAATGGGAGACCCAGTACTTC.

The CDR3 DNA reads as TGTGCCAGCAGTCCGGGACGCACGAACACCGGGGAGCTGTTTTTT. Encoded protein: CASSPGRTNTGELFF. J is TRBJ2-2 and V is TRBV6-5, with D perhaps given as TRBD1 or TRBD2 (5 bases each). The germline V and J ends were trimmed by 5 bases and 0 bases, with 10 bases remaining between them. The CDR3 sequence is 15 residues long. Per germline, CDR1 MNHEY and CDR2 SVGAGI.

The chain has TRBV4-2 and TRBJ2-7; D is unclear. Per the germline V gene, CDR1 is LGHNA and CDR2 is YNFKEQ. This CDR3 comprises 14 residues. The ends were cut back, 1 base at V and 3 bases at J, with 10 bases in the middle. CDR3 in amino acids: CASSQVAVDYEQYF. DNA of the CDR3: TGTGCCAGCAGCCAAGTGGCCGTAGACTACGAGCAGTACTTC.

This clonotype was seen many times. The CDR3 protein is CASSARGTTTDTQYF. DNA for the CDR3: TGTGCCAGCAGCGCCAGGGGAACTACCACAGATACGCAGTATTTT. The chain carries TRBV5-5 and TRBJ2-3, with D possibly being TRBD1 (6 bases). The germline CDR1 and CDR2 sequences are SGHKS and YYEKEE (reference sequence). V shed 4 bases and J shed 2 bases, with 14 bases lying between them. The CDR3 sequence is 15 residues long. The entire variable domain, with the rest obtained from reference TRBV5-5 and TRBJ2-3, is as follows: DAGVTQSPTHLIKTRGQQVTLRCSPISGHKSVSWYQQVLGQGPQFIFQYYEKEERGRGNFPDRFSARQFPNYSSELNVNALLLGDSALYLCASSARGTTTDTQYFGPGTRLTVL.

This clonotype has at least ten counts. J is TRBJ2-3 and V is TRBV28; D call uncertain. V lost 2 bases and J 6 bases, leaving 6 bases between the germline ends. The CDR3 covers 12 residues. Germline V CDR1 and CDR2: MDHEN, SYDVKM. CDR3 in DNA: TGTGCCAGCAGTTTAAGCTTCGATACGCAGTATTTT. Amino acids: CASSLSFDTQYF.

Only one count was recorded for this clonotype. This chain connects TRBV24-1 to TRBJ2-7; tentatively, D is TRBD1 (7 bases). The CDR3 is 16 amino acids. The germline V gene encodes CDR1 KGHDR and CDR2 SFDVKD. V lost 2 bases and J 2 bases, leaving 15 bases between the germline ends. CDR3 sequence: CATSDSAGGIAYEQYF. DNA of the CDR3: TGTGCCACCAGTGATTCGGCAGGGGGGATAGCCTACGAGCAGTACTTC.

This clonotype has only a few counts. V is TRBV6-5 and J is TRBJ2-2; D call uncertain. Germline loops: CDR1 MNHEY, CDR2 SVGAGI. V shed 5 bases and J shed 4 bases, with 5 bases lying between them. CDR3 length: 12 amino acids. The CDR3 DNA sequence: TGTGCCAGCAGTCCCCCCACCGGGGAGCTGTTTTTT. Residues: CASSPPTGELFF.

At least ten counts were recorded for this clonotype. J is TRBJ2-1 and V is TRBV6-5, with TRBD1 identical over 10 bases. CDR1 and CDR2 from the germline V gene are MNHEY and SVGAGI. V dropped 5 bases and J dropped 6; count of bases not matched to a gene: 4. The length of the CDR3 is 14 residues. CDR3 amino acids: CASSRDRGSNEQFF. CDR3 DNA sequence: TGTGCCAGCAGTCGGGACAGGGGTTCCAATGAGCAGTTCTTC.

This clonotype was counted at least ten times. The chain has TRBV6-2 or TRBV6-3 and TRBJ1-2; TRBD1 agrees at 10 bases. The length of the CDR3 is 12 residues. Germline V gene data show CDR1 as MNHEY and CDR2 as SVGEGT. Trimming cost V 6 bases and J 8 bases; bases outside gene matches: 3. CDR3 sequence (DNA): TGTGCCAGCAGGACAGGGGGCCGAGGCTACACCTTC. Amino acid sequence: CASRTGGRGYTF.

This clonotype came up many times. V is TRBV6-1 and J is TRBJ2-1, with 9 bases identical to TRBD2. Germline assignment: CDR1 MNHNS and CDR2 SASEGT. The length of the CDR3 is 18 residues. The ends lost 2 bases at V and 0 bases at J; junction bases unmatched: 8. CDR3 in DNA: TGTGCCAGCAGTGAACCAGCGGGAGGCTCTCACTCCTACAATGAGCAGTTCTTC. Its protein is CASSEPAGGSHSYNEQFF.